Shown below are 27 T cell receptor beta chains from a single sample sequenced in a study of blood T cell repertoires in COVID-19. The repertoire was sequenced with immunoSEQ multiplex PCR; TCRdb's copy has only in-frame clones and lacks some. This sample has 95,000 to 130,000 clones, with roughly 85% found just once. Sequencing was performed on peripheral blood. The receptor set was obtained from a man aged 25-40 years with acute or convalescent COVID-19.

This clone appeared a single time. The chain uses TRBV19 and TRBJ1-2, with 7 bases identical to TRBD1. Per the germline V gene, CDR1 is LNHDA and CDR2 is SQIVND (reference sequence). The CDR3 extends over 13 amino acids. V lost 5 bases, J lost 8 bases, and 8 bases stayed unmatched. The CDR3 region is CASSLDRDGGYTF. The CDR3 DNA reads TGTGCCAGTAGTCTCGACAGGGATGGCGGCTACACCTTC.

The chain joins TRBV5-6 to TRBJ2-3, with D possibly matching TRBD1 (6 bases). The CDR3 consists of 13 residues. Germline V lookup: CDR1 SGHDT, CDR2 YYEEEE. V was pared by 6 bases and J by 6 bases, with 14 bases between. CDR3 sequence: CASTRDRTDTQYF. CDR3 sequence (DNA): TGTGCCAGCACGCGCGACAGGACGGATACGCAGTATTTT.

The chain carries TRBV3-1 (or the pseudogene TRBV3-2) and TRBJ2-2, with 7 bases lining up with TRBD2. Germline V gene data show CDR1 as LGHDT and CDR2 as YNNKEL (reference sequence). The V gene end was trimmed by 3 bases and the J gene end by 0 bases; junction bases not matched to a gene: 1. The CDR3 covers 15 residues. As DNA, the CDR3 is TGTGCCAGCAGCCATCTAGCGGCGAACACCGGGGAGCTGTTTTTT. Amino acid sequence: CASSHLAANTGELFF.

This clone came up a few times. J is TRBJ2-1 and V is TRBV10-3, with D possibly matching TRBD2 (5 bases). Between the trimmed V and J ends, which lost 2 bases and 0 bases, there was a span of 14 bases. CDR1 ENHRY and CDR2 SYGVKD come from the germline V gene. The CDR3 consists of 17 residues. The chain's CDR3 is CAISEGRHETSYNEQFF. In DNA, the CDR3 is TGTGCCATCAGTGAGGGGAGACACGAAACCTCCTACAATGAGCAGTTCTTC.

The CDR3 loop is CASSQQTGTTDTQYF. CDR3 DNA sequence: TGTGCCAGCAGCCAACAGACAGGGACCACAGATACGCAGTATTTT. The V and J genes are TRBV4-2 and TRBJ2-3; TRBD1 aligns across 7 bases. The CDR3 is 15 amino acids. V dropped 2 bases and J dropped 2; count of bases not matched to a gene: 4. Per the germline V gene, CDR1 is LGHNA and CDR2 is YNFKEQ.

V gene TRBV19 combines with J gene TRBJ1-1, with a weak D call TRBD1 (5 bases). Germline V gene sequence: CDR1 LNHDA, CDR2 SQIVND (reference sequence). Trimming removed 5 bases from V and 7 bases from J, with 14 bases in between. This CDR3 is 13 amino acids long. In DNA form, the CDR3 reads TGTGCCAGTAGTGTGCAGGGAGGGGATGAAGCTTTCTTT. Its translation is CASSVQGGDEAFF.

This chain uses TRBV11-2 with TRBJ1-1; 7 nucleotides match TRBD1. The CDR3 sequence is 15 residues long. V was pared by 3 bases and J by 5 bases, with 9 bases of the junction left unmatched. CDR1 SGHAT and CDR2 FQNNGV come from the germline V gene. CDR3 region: CASSFLGGRGTEAFF. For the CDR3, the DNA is TGTGCCAGCAGCTTTTTAGGGGGCCGGGGGACTGAAGCTTTCTTT.

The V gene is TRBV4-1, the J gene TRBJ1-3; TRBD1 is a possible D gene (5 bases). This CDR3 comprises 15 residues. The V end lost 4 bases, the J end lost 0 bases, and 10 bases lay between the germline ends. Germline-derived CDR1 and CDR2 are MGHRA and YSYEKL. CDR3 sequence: CASSLTQVSGNTIYF. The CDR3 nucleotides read TGCGCCAGCAGCCTCACACAGGTCTCTGGAAACACCATATATTTT.

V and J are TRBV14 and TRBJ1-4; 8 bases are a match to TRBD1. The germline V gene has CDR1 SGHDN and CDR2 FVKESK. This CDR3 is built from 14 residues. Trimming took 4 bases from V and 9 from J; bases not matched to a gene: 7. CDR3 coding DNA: TGTGCCAGCAGCCTCAAACCAGGGGGCCAAAAACTGTTTTTT. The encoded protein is CASSLKPGGQKLFF.

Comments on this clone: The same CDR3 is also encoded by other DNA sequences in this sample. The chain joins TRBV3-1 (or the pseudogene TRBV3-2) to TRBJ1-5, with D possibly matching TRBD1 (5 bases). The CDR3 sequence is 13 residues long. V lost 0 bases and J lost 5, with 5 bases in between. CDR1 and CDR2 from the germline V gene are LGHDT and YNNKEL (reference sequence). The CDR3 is CASSQDRDQPQHF. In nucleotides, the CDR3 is TGTGCCAGCAGCCAAGACAGGGATCAGCCCCAGCATTTT.

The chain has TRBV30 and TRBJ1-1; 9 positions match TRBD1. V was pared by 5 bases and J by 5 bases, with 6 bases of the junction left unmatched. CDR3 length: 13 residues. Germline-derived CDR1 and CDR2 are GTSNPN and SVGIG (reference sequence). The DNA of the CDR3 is TGTGCCTGGCAGGGACAGGGAAGTACTGAAGCTTTCTTT. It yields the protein CAWQGQGSTEAFF.

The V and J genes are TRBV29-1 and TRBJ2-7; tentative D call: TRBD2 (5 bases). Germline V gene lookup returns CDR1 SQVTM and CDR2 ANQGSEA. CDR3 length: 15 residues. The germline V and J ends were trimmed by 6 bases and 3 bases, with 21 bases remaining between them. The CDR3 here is CSVSGVGTTIYEQYF. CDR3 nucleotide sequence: TGCAGCGTCAGCGGCGTAGGCACCACGATCTACGAGCAGTACTTC.

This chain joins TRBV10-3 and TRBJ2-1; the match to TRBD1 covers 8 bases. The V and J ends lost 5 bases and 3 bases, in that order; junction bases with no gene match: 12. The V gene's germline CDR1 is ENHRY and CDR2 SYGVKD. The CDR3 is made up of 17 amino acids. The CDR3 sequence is CAISNPPGTGDYNEQFF. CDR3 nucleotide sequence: TGTGCCATCAGTAACCCCCCCGGGACAGGCGACTACAATGAGCAGTTCTTC.

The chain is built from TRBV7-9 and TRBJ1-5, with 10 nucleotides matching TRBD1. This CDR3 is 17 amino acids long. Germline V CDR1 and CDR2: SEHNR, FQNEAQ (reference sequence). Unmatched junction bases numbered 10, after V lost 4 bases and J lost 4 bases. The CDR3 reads CASSWTGTGEGNQPQHF. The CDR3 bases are TGTGCCAGCAGCTGGACCGGGACAGGGGAGGGAAATCAGCCCCAGCATTTT.

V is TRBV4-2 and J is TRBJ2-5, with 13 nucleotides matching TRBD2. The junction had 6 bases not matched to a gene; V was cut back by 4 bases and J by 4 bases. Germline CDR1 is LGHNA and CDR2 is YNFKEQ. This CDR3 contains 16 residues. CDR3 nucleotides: TGTGCCAGCAGCCCATCCGGGACTAGCGGGGCAGAGACCCAGTACTTC. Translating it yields CASSPSGTSGAETQYF.

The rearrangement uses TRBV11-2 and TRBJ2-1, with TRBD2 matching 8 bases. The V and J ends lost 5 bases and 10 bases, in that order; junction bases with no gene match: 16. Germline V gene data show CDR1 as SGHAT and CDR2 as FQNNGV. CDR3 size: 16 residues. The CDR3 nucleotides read TGTGCCAGCAGCGTAGTGGTCGGGACTAGAGCCCCAGAGCAGTTCTTC. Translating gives CASSVVVGTRAPEQFF.

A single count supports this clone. CDR3 bases: TGTGCCAGCAGTTACAGGGGTGAATACAATGAGCAGTTCTTC. It codes for CASSYRGEYNEQFF. V is TRBV9 and J is TRBJ2-1, with 7 positions matching TRBD1. The CDR3 covers 14 residues. Germline V gene sequence: CDR1 SGDLS, CDR2 YYNGEE. V was clipped by 5 bases and J by 4 bases; unmatched bases: 6.

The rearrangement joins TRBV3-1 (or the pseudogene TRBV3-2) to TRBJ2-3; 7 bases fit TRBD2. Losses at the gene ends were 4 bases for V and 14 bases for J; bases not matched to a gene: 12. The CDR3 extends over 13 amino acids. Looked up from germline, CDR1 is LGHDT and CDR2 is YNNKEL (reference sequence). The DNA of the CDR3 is TGTGCCAGCAGCCCGGCACTAGCGCTTGCCGCGTATTTT. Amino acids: CASSPALALAAYF.

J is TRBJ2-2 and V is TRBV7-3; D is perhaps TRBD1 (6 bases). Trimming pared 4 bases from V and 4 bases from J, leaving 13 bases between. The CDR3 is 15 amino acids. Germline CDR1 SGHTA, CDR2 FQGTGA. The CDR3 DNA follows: TGTGCCAGCAGCTCGGACAGTTCGGGCACCGGGGAGCTGTTTTTT. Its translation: CASSSDSSGTGELFF.

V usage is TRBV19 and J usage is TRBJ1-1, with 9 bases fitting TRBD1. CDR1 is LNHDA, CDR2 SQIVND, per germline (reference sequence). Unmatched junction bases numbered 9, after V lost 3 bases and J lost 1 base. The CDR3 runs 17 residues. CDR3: CASSIDTLTGGNTEAFF. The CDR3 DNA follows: TGTGCCAGTAGTATCGATACGTTGACAGGGGGGAACACTGAAGCTTTCTTT.

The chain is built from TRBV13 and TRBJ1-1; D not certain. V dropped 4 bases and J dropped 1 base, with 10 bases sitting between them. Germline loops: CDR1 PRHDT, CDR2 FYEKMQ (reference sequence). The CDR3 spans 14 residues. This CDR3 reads CASSSLEENTEAFF. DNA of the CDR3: TGTGCCAGCAGCTCGCTTGAGGAGAACACTGAAGCTTTCTTT.

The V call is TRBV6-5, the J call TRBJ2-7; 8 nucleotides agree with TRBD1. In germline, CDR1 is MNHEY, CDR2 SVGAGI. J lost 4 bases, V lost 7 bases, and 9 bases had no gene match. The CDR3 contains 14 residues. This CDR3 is CASTKGTGGYEQYF. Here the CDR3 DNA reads TGTGCCAGCACCAAAGGCACAGGGGGGTACGAGCAGTACTTC.

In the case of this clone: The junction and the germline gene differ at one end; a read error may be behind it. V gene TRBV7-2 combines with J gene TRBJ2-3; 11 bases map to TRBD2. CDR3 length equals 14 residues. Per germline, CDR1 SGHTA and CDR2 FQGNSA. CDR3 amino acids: CASSLAGGLDTQYF. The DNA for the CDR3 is TGTGCCAGCAGCCTAGCGGGGGGATTAGATACGCAGTATTTT.

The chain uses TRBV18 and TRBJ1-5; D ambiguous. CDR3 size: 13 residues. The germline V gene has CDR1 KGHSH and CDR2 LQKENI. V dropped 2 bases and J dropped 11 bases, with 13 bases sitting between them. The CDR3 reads CASSPSFGEAQHF. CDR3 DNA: TGTGCCAGCTCACCATCCTTCGGAGAGGCCCAGCATTTT.

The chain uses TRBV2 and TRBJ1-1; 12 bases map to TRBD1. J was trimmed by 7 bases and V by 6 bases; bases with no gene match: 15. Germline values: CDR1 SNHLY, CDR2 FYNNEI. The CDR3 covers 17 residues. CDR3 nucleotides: TGTGCCAGCAGGGGCCGGGCTTGGGGACAGGGGGCAGATGAAGCTTTCTTT. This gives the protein CASRGRAWGQGADEAFF.

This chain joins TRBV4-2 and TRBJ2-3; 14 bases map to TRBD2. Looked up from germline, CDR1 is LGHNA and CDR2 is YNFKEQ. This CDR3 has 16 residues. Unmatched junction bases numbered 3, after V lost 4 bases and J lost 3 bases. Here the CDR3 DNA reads TGTGCCAGCAGCCCCCGACTAGCGGGGGGGACAGATACGCAGTATTTT. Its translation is CASSPRLAGGTDTQYF.

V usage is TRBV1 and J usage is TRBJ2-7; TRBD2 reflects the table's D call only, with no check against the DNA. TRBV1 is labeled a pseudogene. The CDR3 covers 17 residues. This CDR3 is CTSSHPVISGGDYEQYV. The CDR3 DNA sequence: TGCACCAGCAGCCACCCCGTTATAAGCGGGGGCGACTACGAGCAGTACGTC.